This passage covers 17 T cell receptor beta chains from one sample sequenced in a study of CD8+ T cells in alopecia areata. RNA extraction and reverse transcription yielded cDNA as sequencing template. The table came from immunoSEQ multiplex PCR; TCRdb's copy has only in-frame clones and leaves some out. The data list 270,000 or so clones, none observed once; more than 0.95% falls to the top ten. The pooled cutaneous lymph node cells were sorted using several markers (CD4, CD8alpha, NKG2D, NKG2ACE and others). Specimen: CD4+ T cells sorted from a lymph node. The source of these receptors is a C3H/HeJ mouse with alopecia areata. MHC haplotype of the mouse line: H2-k.

With regard to this clone: Gene names are the mouse ones. The CDR3 end lies 4 residues beyond the end of the read and is filled in from the germline J gene. The same CDR3 arises from other DNA sequences in this sample as well. This chain uses TRBV19 with TRBJ2-4; tentative D call: TRBD1 (6 bases). The CDR3 runs 13 residues. Per the germline V gene, CDR1 is FNHDT and CDR2 is SITEND (reference sequence). The ends were cut back, 5 bases at V and 0 bases at J, with 7 bases in the middle. CDR3 DNA, as far as it was read: TGTGCCAGCAGACAGGGTAGTCAAAAC. As protein: CASRQGSQN. The full CDR3 reads CASRQGSQNTLYF.

With respect to this clone: Gene names are the mouse ones. From the germline J gene comes the end of the CDR3, since the read stops 4 residues before it. The chain joins TRBV5 to TRBJ2-7, with 10 nucleotides matching TRBD2. Germline loops: CDR1 LGHNA, CDR2 YNLKQL (reference sequence). This CDR3 has 15 residues. CDR3 sequence reads: CASSQGRLGGYEQYF. CDR3 DNA, as far as it was read: TGTGCCAGCAGCCAAGGGAGACTGGGGGGATAT.

Points on this clone: Gene names follow the mouse nomenclature. Sequencing ends 4 residues short of the CDR3 end; the germline J gene provides the rest. J is TRBJ2-5 and V is TRBV13-3, with TRBD2 as a possible D gene (7 bases). The V end lost 2 bases, the J end lost 2 bases, and 9 bases lay between the germline ends. The CDR3 is 14 amino acids. Germline CDR1 reads NNHDY; CDR2 reads SYVADS. CDR3 sequence: CASSDWGLQDTQYF. The covered CDR3 bases are TGTGCCAGCAGTGACTGGGGGCTCCAAGAC.

As for this clone: Mouse germline and gene names are used. The CDR3 end lies 4 residues beyond the end of the read and is filled in from the germline J gene. This chain uses TRBV17 with TRBJ2-5; 7 nucleotides align to TRBD2. Trimming took 3 bases from V and 2 from J; bases not matched to a gene: 2. The CDR3 is 14 residues long. Germline CDR1 MNHDT, CDR2 YYDKIL. CDR3 DNA (partial): TGTGCTAGCAGTAGGGGGGGGACCCAAGAC. Its protein product is CASSRGGTQD. The CDR3 reads in full as CASSRGGTQDTQYF. Complete variable domain (other parts from reference TRBV17 and TRBJ2-5): DTTVKQNPRYKLARVGKPVNLICSQTMNHDTMYWYQKKPNQAPKLLLFYYDKILNREADTFEKFQSSRPNNSFCSLYIGSAGLEYSAMYLCASSRGGTQDTQYFGPGTRLLVL.

As regards this clone: Gene names follow the mouse nomenclature. Coverage ceases 4 residues before the CDR3 finishes, and the germline J gene fills in the end. The chain joins TRBV1 to TRBJ2-7; tentative D call: TRBD2 (6 bases). The CDR3 extends over 12 amino acids. Germline values: CDR1 NSQYPW, CDR2 LRSPGD (reference sequence). Trimming removed 8 bases from V and 0 bases from J, with 8 bases in between. The CDR3 protein is CTCWGSSYEQYF. Partial CDR3 DNA: TGCACCTGCTGGGGGAGCTCCTAT.

This clone was counted a few times. Gene and germline names: mouse. This CDR3 reads CASIGVSAETLYF. CDR3 DNA, as far as it was read: TGTGCCAGCATTGGGGTTAGTGCAGAA. The V call is TRBV13-3, the J call TRBJ2-3, with a tentative D call TRBD2 (5 bases). The read is 4 residues too short to cover the CDR3 end, so that end is filled in from the germline J gene. V was trimmed by 6 bases and J by 0 bases, leaving 8 bases between them. The germline V gene has CDR1 NNHDY and CDR2 SYVADS. The CDR3 length is 13 residues.

There are a few counts of this clone. The gene names here belong to mouse. From the germline J gene comes the end of the CDR3, since the read stops 4 residues before it. V usage is TRBV13-3 and J usage is TRBJ1-2, with D possibly matching TRBD1 (6 bases). Germline values: CDR1 NNHDY, CDR2 SYVADS. Trimming took 0 bases from V and 0 from J, leaving 15 bases between them. This CDR3 is built from 17 residues. The part of the CDR3 DNA that was read is TGTGCCAGCAGTGATGCCAGGGGAGGTCTCGCAAACTCC. Its protein product is CASSDARGGLANS. The whole CDR3 region reads CASSDARGGLANSDYTF.

This clone was detected a few times. The gene names here belong to mouse. From the germline J gene comes the end of the CDR3, since the read stops 4 residues before it. V gene TRBV13-3 combines with J gene TRBJ2-3; the D gene is possibly TRBD1 (8 bases). Germline CDR1 and CDR2: NNHDY and SYVADS. The CDR3 sequence is 17 residues long. Trimming stripped 0 bases from V and 0 bases from J, with 14 bases between. CDR3 amino acids: CASSDVNRGASAETLYF. The covered CDR3 bases are TGTGCCAGCAGTGATGTTAACAGGGGGGCTAGTGCAGAA.

With regard to this clone: Gene names refer to mouse genes. The missing CDR3 end, 4 residues past where the read stops, is filled in from the germline J gene. The gene calls are TRBV5 and TRBJ1-2; 10 nucleotides match TRBD1. This CDR3 has 16 residues. Per germline, CDR1 LGHNA and CDR2 YNLKQL (reference sequence). V shed 0 bases, J shed 4 bases, and the junction held 5 bases outside the gene matches. The CDR3 loop reads CASSQDGTGEVSDYTF. The CDR3 bases that were read are TGTGCCAGCAGCCAAGATGGGACAGGGGAAGTCTCC.

A word on this clone: Gene names are the mouse ones. The read terminates 4 residues before the CDR3 end, so the remaining end is supplied by the germline J gene. This chain connects TRBV2 to TRBJ2-2, with 7 positions matching TRBD1. The CDR3 has 16 amino acids. Per germline, CDR1 LGHNA and CDR2 YSYQKL. The V segment lost 0 bases and the J segment 3 bases; nucleotides outside the gene matches: 4. CDR3 protein: CASSQDPQGDTGQLYF. The covered CDR3 bases are TGTGCCAGCAGCCAAGATCCCCAGGGGGACACCGGG.

In this sample, this clone turned up a few times. Gene names and germline refer to mouse. From the germline J gene comes the end of the CDR3, since the read stops 4 residues before it. The chain recombines TRBV5 with TRBJ2-3, with 8 nucleotides matching TRBD1. V shed 4 bases and J 0 bases; nucleotides not matched to a gene: 6. The CDR3 is 16 amino acids. Germline values: CDR1 LGHNA, CDR2 YNLKQL (reference sequence). The CDR3 region is CASSPGQGGSAETLYF. CDR3 DNA, as far as it was read: TGTGCCAGCAGCCCAGGACAGGGTGGGAGTGCAGAA.

Regarding this clone: This sequence may be a read error, since a much larger clone differs from it by one base. The genes are named according to mouse. The observed sequence ends 4 residues before the CDR3 terminus, with the missing tail filled in from the germline J gene. The chain carries TRBV19 and TRBJ2-2, with a tentative D call TRBD1 (5 bases). This CDR3 has 12 amino acids. The V gene lost 5 bases and the J gene lost 3 bases, with 5 bases spanning the gap. CDR1 and CDR2 from the germline V gene are FNHDT and SITEND (reference sequence). CDR3 DNA (partial): TGTGCCAGCAGACAGGACACCGGG. Encoded protein: CASRQDTG. The full-length CDR3 reads as CASRQDTGQLYF. Full variable domain (remainder filled in from reference TRBV19 and TRBJ2-2): GGIITQTPKFLIGQEGQKLTLKCQQNFNHDTMYWYRQDSGKGLRLIYYSITENDLQKGDLSEGYDASREKKSSFSLTVTSAQKNEMAVFLCASRQDTGQLYFGEGSKLTVL.

This clone was observed a few times. Any gene name here is a mouse gene name. The read falls 4 residues short of the CDR3 end, and the missing part is taken from the germline J gene. This chain connects TRBV31 to TRBJ2-1, with 12 bases lining up with TRBD2. The germline gives CDR1 GKSSPN, CDR2 SITVG. The CDR3 consists of 15 residues. The CDR3 sequence: CAWSLEGTGGAEQFF. The part of the CDR3 DNA that was read is TGTGCCTGGAGTCTAGAGGGGACTGGGGGGGCT.

Turning to this clone: Mouse germline and gene names are used. The observed sequence ends 4 residues before the CDR3 terminus, with the missing tail filled in from the germline J gene. The chain carries TRBV13-2 and TRBJ2-7; tentatively, D is TRBD1 (5 bases). CDR3 length: 12 residues. The germline V gene has CDR1 NNHNN and CDR2 SYGAGS (reference sequence). The CDR3 is CASGPDRYEQYF. CDR3 bases read: TGTGCCAGCGGTCCCGACAGATAT.

On this clone itself: The gene symbols are mouse symbols. The read falls 4 residues short of the CDR3 end, and the missing part is taken from the germline J gene. The chain recombines TRBV19 with TRBJ2-4; TRBD2 aligns across 8 bases. Germline V gene data show CDR1 as FNHDT and CDR2 as SITEND (reference sequence). The CDR3 runs to 15 residues. The CDR3 bases that were read are TGTGCCAGCAGTATGCCGGCTGGGGGGACAAAC. Its translation is CASSMPAGGTN. The full CDR3 sequence reads CASSMPAGGTNTLYF. Filled out from reference TRBV19 and TRBJ2-4, the complete variable domain reads GGIITQTPKFLIGQEGQKLTLKCQQNFNHDTMYWYRQDSGKGLRLIYYSITENDLQKGDLSEGYDASREKKSSFSLTVTSAQKNEMAVFLCASSMPAGGTNTLYFGAGTRLSVL.

On this clone: Gene labels here are mouse ones. Read coverage stops 4 residues before the CDR3 terminus; the germline J gene supplies the remainder. This rearrangement joins TRBV13-1 to TRBJ1-2; TRBD1 might be the D (6 bases). Trimming left V 2 bases short and J 4 bases short, with 12 bases between. CDR1 is NSHNY, CDR2 SYGAGN, per germline. The CDR3 sequence is 14 residues long. The CDR3 is CASSESRGGSDYTF. CDR3 DNA, as far as it was read: TGTGCCAGCAGTGAGAGCAGGGGTGGCTCC.

This clone was picked up a small number of times. Germline and genes here are mouse. The read ends 3 residues shy of where the CDR3 ends; the end is completed using the germline J gene. V and J are TRBV5 and TRBJ1-6; TRBD1 matches 9 bases. TRBJ1-6 is noted as an ORF with a role that remains uncertain. Germline assignment: CDR1 LGHNA and CDR2 YNLKQL (reference sequence). V trimming: 0 bases; J trimming: 4 bases; junction bases outside the gene matches: 4. The CDR3 is 17 amino acids. The sequenced part of the CDR3 DNA is TGTGCCAGCAGCCAAGATTCGGGACAGGGTTATAATTCGCCC. Residues: CASSQDSGQGYNSP. The whole CDR3 protein is CASSQDSGQGYNSPLYF.